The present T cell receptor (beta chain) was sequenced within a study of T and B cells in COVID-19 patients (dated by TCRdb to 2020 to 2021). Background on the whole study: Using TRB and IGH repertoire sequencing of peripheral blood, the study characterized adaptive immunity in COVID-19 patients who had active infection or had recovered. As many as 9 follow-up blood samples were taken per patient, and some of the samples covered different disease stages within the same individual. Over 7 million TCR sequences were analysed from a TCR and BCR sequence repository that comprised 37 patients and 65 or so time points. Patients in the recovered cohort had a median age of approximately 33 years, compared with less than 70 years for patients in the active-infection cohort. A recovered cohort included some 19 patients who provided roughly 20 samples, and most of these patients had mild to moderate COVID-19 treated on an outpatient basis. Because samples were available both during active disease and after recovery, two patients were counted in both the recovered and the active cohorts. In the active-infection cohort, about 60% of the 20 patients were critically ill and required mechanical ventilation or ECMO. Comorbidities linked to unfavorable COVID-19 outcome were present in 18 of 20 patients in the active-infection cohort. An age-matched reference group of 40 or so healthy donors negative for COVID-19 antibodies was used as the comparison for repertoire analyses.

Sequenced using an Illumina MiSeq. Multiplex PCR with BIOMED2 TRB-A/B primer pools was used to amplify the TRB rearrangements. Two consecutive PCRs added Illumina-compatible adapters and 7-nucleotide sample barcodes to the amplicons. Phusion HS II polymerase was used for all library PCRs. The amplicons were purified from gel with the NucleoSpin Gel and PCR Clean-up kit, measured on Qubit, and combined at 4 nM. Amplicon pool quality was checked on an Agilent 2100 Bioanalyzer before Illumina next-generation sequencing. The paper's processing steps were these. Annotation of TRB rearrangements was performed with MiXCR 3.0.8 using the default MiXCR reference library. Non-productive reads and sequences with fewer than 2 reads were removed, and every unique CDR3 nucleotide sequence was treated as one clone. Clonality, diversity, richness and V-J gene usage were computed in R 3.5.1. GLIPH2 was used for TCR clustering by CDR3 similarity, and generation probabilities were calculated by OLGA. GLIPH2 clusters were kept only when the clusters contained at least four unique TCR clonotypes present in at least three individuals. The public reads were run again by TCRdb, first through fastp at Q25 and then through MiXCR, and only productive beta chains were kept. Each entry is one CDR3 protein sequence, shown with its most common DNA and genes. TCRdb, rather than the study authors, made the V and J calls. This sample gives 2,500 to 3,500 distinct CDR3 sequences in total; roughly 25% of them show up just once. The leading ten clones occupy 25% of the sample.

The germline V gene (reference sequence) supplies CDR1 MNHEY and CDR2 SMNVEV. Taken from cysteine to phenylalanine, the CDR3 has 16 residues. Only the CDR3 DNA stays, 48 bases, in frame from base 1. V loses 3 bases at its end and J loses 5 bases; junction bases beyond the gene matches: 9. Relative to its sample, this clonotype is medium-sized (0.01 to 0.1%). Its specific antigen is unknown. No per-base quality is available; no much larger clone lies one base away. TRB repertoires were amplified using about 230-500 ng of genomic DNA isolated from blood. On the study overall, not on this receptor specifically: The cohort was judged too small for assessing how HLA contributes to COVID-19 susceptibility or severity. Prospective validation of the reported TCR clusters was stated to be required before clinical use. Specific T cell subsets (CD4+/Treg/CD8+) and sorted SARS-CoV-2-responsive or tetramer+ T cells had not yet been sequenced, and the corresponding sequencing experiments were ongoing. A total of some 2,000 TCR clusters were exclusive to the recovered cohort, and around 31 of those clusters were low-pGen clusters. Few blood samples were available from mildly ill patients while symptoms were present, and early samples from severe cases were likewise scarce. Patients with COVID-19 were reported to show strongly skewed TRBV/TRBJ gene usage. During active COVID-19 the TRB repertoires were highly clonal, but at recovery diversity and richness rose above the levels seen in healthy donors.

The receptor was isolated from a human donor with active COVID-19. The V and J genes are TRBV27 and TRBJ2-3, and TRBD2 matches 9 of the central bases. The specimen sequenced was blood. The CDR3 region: CASSFGGGAGEDTQYF. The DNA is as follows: TGTGCCAGCAGTTTTGGCGGGGGGGCGGGGGAAGATACGCAGTATTTT.